Included here is one T cell receptor (beta chain) sequence, with context. Its target is unknown. The data were obtained in a study of vaccination effects on CD4 cells after COVID-19. Sequencing used immunoSEQ multiplex PCR; TCRdb keeps in-frame clones, though not all of them. The table lists about 24,000 clones, roughly 70% of them singletons. Germline CDR1 reads SGHRS; CDR2 reads YFSETQ. V gave up 4 bases and J gave up 2 bases; unmatched junction bases: 8. This CDR3 is built from 15 residues. Sequencing followed a ViraFEST assay step that expanded antigen-specific CD4+ T cells with viral peptide pools. CD4+ T cells were isolated after around ten days of culture. Neither prior SARS-CoV-2 infection nor positive nucleocapsid antibodies were present in the vaccine recipients. They grew a few million PBMC in each well, adding about 9.5 IU/ml IL-2 and 10 ug/ml peptides.

The chain uses TRBV5-1 and TRBJ2-7; TRBD2 matches at 8 bases. The sequence came from a human donor who received a COVID-19 vaccine. The sequencing here drew on CD4+ T cells from PBMCs cultured with SARS-CoV-2 spike peptides, taken before COVID-19 vaccination. The CDR3 reads CASSVGLALTYEQYF. CDR3 nucleotides: TGCGCCAGCAGCGTCGGACTAGCTTTAACCTACGAGCAGTACTTC.